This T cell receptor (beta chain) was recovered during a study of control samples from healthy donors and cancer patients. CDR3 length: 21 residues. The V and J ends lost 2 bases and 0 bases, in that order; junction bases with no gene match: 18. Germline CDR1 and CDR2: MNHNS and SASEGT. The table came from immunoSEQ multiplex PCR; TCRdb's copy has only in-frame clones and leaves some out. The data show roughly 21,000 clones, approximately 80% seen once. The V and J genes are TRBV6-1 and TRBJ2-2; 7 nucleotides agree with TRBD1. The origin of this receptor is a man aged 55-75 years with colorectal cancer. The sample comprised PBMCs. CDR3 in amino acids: CASSEPDRAAASSPNTGELFF. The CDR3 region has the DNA TGTGCCAGCAGTGAACCCGACAGGGCGGCGGCTTCCTCCCCGAACACCGGGGAGCTGTTTTTT.